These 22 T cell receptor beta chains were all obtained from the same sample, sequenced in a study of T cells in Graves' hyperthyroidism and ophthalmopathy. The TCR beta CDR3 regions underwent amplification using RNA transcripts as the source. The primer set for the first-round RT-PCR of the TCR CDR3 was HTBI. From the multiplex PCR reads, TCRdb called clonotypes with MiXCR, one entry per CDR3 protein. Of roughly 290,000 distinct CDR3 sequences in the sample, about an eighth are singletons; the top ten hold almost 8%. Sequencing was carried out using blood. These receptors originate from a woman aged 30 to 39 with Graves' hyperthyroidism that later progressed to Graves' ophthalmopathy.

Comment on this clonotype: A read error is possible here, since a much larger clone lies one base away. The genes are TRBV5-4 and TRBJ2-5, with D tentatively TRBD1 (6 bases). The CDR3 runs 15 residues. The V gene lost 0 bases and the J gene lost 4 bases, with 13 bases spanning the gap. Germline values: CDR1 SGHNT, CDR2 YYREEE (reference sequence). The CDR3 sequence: CASSLDRAPSETQYF. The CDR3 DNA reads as TGTGCCAGCAGCTTGGACAGGGCCCCCTCAGAGACCCAGTACTTC.

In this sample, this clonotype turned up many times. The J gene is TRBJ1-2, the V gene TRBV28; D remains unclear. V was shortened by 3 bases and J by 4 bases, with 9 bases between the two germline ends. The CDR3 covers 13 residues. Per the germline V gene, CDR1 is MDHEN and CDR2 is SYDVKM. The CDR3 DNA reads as TGTGCCAGCAGTTTGGAGGCCAGCTATGGCTACACCTTC. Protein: CASSLEASYGYTF.

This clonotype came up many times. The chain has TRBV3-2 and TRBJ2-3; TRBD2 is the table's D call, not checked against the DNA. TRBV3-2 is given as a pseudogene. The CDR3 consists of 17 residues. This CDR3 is CASSYGREVSRTDTQYF. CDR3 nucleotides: TGTGCCAGCAGCTATGGGCGGGAGGTCTCCCGCACAGATACGCAGTATTTT.

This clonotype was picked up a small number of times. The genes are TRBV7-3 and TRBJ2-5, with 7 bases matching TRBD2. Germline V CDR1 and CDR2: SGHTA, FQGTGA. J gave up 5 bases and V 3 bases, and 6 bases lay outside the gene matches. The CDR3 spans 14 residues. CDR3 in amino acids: CASSFGSGSETQYF. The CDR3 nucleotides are TGTGCCAGCAGCTTTGGTAGCGGGTCGGAGACCCAGTACTTC.

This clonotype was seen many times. Here the CDR3 reads CSASGYTDTQYF. In nucleotides, the CDR3 is TGCAGCGCCTCGGGCTACACAGATACGCAGTATTTT. The chain recombines TRBV29-1 with TRBJ2-3; D is undetermined. This CDR3 spans 12 amino acids. Germline V gives CDR1 SQVTM, CDR2 ANQGSEA. The V end was cut by 7 bases, the J end by 2 bases, with 10 bases between.

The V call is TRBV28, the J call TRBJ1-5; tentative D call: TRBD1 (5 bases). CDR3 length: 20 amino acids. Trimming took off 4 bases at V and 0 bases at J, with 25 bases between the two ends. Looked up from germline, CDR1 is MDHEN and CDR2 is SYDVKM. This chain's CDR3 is CASSSPFGATTFYSNQPQHF. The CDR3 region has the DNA TGTGCCAGCAGTTCCCCTTTTGGGGCAACCACATTTTATAGCAATCAGCCCCAGCATTTT.

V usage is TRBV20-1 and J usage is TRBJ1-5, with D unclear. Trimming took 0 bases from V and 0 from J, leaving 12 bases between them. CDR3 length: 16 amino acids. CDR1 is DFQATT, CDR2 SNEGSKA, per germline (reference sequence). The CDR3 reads CSARETGENSNQPQHF. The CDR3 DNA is TGCAGTGCTAGAGAGACCGGGGAAAATAGCAATCAGCCCCAGCATTTT.

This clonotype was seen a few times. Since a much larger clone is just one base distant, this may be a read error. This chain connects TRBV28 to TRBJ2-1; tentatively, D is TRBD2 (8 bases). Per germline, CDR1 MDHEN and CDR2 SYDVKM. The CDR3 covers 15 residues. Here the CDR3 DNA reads TGTGCCAGCAGCCCATTAGGGGGCGGGGGGAATGGGCAGTTCTTC. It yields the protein CASSPLGGGGNGQFF. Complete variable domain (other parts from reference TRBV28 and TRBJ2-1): DVKVTQSSRYLVKRTGEKVFLECVQDMDHENMFWYRQDPGLGLRLIYFSYDVKMKEKGDIPEGYSVSREKKERFSLILESASTNQTSMYLCASSPLGGGGNGQFFGPGTRLTVL.

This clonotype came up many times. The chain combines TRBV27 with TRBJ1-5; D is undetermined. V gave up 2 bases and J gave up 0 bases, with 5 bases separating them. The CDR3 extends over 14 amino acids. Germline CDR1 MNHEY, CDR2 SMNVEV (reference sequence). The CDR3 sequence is CASSLGYSNQPQHF. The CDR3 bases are TGTGCCAGCAGTTTAGGATATAGCAATCAGCCCCAGCATTTT.

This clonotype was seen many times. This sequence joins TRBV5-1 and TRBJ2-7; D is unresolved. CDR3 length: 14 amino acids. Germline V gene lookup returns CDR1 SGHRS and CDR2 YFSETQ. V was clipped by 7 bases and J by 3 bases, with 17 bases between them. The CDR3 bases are TGCGCCAGCCTCCTAAAAGGGAAGAACTACGAGCAGTACTTC. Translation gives CASLLKGKNYEQYF.

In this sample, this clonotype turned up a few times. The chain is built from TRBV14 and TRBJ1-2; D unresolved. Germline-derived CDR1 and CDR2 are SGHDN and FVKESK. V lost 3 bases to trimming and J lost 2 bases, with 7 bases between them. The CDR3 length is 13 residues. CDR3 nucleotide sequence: TGTGCCAGCAGCCAGACCCAGAACTATGGCTACACCTTC. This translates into CASSQTQNYGYTF.

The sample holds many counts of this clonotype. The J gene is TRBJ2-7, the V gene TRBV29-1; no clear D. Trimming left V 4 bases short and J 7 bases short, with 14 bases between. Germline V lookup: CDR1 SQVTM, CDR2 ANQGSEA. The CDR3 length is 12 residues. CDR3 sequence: CSVGTMVGEQYF. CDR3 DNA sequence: TGCAGCGTTGGGACCATGGTCGGAGAGCAGTACTTC.

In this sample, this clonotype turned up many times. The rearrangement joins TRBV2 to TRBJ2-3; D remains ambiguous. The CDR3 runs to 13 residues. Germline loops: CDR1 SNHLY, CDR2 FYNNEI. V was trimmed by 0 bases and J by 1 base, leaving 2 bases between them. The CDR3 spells CASSEAGTDTQYF. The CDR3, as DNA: TGTGCCAGCAGTGAAGCGGGCACAGATACGCAGTATTTT.

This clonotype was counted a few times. Written as DNA, the CDR3 is TGCAGCGTCCCTATACTCCCTTACAATGAGCAGTTCTTC. It specifies CSVPILPYNEQFF. The V gene is TRBV29-1, the J gene TRBJ2-1, with D uncertain. This CDR3 is 13 amino acids long. Germline CDR1 SQVTM, CDR2 ANQGSEA. Deletions cut 6 bases from V and 4 bases from J, with 13 bases between.

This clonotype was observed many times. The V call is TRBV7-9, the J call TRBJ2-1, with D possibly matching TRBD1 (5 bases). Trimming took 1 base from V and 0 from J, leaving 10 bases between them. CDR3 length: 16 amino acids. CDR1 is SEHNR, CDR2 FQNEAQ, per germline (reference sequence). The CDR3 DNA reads TGTGCCAGCAGCTTAGGGGGCACAAGCTCCTACAATGAGCAGTTCTTC. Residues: CASSLGGTSSYNEQFF.

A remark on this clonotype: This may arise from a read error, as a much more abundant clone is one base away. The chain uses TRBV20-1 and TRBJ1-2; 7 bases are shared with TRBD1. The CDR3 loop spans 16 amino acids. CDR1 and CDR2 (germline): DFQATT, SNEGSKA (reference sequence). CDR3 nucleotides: TGCAGTGCTAGAGACCGGACAGGAGACCTTAACCATGGCTACACCTTC. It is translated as CSARDRTGDLNHGYTF.

This CDR3 reads CASMGQGGTGELFF. DNA for the CDR3: TGTGCCAGCATGGGACAGGGGGGGACCGGGGAGCTGTTTTTT. This chain joins TRBV2 and TRBJ2-2; 11 bases align to TRBD1. V lost 7 bases to trimming and J lost 5 bases; unmatched junction nucleotides: 3. The CDR3 spans 14 residues. The germline gives CDR1 SNHLY, CDR2 FYNNEI.

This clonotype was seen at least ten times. CDR3 DNA sequence: TGTGCCAGCAGGAAGACAAAGAACTACGAGCAGTACTTC. Its translation is CASRKTKNYEQYF. This rearrangement joins TRBV6-2 or TRBV6-3 to TRBJ2-7; D not certain. In germline, CDR1 is MNHEY, CDR2 SVGEGT. The V and J ends lost 6 bases and 3 bases respectively, with 12 bases between them. CDR3 length: 13 residues.

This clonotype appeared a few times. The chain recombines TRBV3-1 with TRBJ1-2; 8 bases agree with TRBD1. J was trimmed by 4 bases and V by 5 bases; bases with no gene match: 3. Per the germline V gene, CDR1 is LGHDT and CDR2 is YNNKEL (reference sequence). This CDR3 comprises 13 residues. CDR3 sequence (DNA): TGTGCCAGCAGCGGACAGGGCGCCTATGGCTACACCTTC. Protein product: CASSGQGAYGYTF.

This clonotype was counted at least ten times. The CDR3 spells CASRSGTYYEQYF. Written as DNA, the CDR3 is TGTGCCAGCAGATCCGGGACCTACTACGAGCAGTACTTC. The gene calls are TRBV28 and TRBJ2-7; either TRBD1 or TRBD2 may supply D (5 bases each). V was cut by 6 bases and J by 3 bases, with 12 bases left in between. Germline CDR1 is MDHEN and CDR2 is SYDVKM. CDR3 size: 13 residues.

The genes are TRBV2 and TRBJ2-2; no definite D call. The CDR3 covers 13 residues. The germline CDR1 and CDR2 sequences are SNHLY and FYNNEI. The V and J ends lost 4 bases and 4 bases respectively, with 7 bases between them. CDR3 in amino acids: CASSGPTTGELFF. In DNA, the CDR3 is TGTGCCAGCAGTGGACCAACCACCGGGGAGCTGTTTTTT.

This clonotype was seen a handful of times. The CDR3 reads CANHSTDTQYF. DNA of the CDR3: TGTGCCAACCACAGCACAGATACGCAGTATTTT. The rearrangement uses TRBV7-3 and TRBJ2-3; no clear D gene. The CDR3 is 11 residues long. V was shortened by 10 bases and J by 0 bases, with 5 bases between the two germline ends. Per the germline V gene, CDR1 is SGHTA and CDR2 is FQGTGA.